This T cell receptor beta chain was captured by sequencing in a study of technical replicates of blood from a few donors. This clone was counted between two and nine times. Clones were read by immunoSEQ multiplex PCR, and TCRdb kept only the in-frame ones, dropping some. This table holds 80,000 or so clones, roughly four fifths found once. The sample was PBMCs. The origin of this receptor is a human donor in good health. Some clones in this sample may be carry-over from other donors' samples.

CDR3: CASSQVVTSNTEAFF. The CDR3 nucleotides are TGCGCCAGCAGCCAAGTGGTGACTTCGAACACTGAAGCTTTCTTT. The chain couples TRBV4-1 to TRBJ1-1; D is unclear. CDR3 length: 15 residues. The germline V gene encodes CDR1 MGHRA and CDR2 YSYEKL. The V end was cut by 1 base, the J end by 1 base, with 10 bases between.